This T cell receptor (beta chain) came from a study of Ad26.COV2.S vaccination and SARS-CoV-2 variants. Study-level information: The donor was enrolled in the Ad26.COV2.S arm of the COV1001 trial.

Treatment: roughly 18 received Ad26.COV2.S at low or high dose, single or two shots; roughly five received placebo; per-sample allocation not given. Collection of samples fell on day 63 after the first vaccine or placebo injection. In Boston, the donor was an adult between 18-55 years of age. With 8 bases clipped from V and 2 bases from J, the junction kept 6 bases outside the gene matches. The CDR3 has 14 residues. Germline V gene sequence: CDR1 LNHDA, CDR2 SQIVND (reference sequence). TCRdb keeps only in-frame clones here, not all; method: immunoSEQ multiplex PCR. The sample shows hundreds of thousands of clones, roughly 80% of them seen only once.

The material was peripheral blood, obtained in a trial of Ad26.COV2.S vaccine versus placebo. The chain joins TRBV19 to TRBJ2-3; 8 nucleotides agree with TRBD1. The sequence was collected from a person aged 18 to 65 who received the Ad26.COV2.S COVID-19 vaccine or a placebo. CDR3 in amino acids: CASLGTGFTDTQYF. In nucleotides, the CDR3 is TGTGCCAGTCTCGGGACAGGCTTCACAGATACGCAGTATTTT.